Sequencing of this T cell receptor (beta chain) was carried out in a study of patients and donors after allogeneic stem cell transplantation. The sample holds a few counts of this clonotype. V dropped 4 bases and J dropped 3; count of bases not matched to a gene: 20. CDR1 is SGHRS, CDR2 YFSETQ, per germline. This CDR3 region has 19 residues. TCRdb used MiXCR to reprocess the RT-PCR reads, holding one entry per CDR3 protein. This repertoire shows about a million distinct CDR3 sequences, approximately 19% found once; its top ten account for 5% to 7.5%. J is TRBJ2-3 and V is TRBV5-1, with TRBD1 matching over 7 bases. This sequence originates from a human donor who was either an allogeneic HSCT recipient or a stem cell or donor lymphocyte infusion donor (not recorded which). It is not recorded whose cells these are; they may come from a transplant donor. Material: blood, either unsorted or a sorted T cell fraction (not recorded which). The CDR3 DNA follows: TGCGCCAGCAGCCAACGTACAGGGGTCGGCAACTTGGGGACAGATACGCAGTATTTT. Protein product: CASSQRTGVGNLGTDTQYF.